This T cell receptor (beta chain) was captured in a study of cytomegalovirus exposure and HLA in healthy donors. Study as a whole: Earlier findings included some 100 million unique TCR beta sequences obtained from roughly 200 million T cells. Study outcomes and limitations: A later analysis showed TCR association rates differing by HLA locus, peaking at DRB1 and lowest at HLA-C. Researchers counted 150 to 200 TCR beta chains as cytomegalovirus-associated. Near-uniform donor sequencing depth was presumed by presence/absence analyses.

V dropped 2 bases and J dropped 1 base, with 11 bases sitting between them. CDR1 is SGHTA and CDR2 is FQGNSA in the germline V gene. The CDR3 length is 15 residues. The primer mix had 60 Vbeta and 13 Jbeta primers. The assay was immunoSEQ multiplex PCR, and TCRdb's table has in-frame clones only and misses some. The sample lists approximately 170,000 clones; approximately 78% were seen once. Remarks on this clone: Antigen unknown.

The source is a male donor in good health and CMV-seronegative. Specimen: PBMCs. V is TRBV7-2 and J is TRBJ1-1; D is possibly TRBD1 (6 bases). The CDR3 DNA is TGTGCCAGCAGCTTAAGGGGGTCGGGGAACACTGAAGCTTTCTTT. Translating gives CASSLRGSGNTEAFF.